What follows are 19 T cell receptor beta chains derived from one specimen sequenced in a study of OX40 agonist ivuxolimab in advanced cancers. Profiled with immunoSEQ multiplex PCR; TCRdb holds only in-frame clones, not every one. This table holds just over 70,000 clones, roughly 84% found once. Sequenced material: CD4+ or CD8+ T cells sorted from blood, taken in a trial of the OX40 agonist ivuxolimab. Receptor source: an adult with an advanced solid tumor such as melanoma, head and neck, liver or kidney cancer.

This chain joins TRBV7-8 and TRBJ2-3; D gene unclear. Trimming left V 4 bases short and J 2 bases short, with 4 bases between. This CDR3 region has 12 residues. From germline, CDR1 is SGHVS and CDR2 FQNEAQ. This CDR3 is CASSYSTDTQYF. The CDR3 nucleotides read TGTGCCAGCAGCTACTCCACAGATACGCAGTATTTT.

The chain uses TRBV6-5 and TRBJ1-2, with 8 bases matching TRBD1. Germline CDR1 MNHEY, CDR2 SVGAGI. Losses at the gene ends were 6 bases for V and 5 bases for J; bases not matched to a gene: 5. This CDR3 contains 13 residues. CDR3 protein: CASRRGQGYGYTF. CDR3 nucleotide sequence: TGTGCCAGCAGGCGAGGACAGGGATATGGCTACACCTTC.

V is TRBV19 and J is TRBJ1-3; D not certain. The length of the CDR3 is 16 residues. V dropped 3 bases and J dropped 7 bases, with 19 bases sitting between them. Per the germline V gene, CDR1 is LNHDA and CDR2 is SQIVND (reference sequence). The CDR3 is CASSIRRSGDGNTIYF. The CDR3 bases are TGTGCCAGTAGTATCCGAAGGTCGGGCGACGGGAACACCATATATTTT.

The chain couples TRBV9 to TRBJ1-6; no definite D call. Germline lookup yields CDR1 SGDLS and CDR2 YYNGEE. The CDR3 is made up of 14 amino acids. Trimming took off 0 bases at V and 10 bases at J, with 11 bases between the two ends. The CDR3 loop reads CASSVERWGSPLHF. DNA for the CDR3: TGTGCCAGCAGCGTAGAACGGTGGGGATCACCCCTCCACTTT.

This clone has a single count. The chain joins TRBV21-1 to TRBJ1-1. TRBV21-1 is a pseudogene. This CDR3 has 16 amino acids. CDR3 DNA: TGTGCCAGCAGCCGAGGTCGCTACACAATTCGCACTGAAGCTTTCTTT. It yields the protein CASSRGRYTIRTEAFF.

This clone was detected only once. The chain couples TRBV28 to TRBJ2-1, with 10 bases that match TRBD2. The trim removed 6 bases at V and 9 bases at J, leaving 11 bases unmatched. Germline V gene lookup returns CDR1 MDHEN and CDR2 SYDVKM. The CDR3 extends over 15 amino acids. CDR3 loop: CASSPAGGPTSEQFF. The CDR3 DNA reads as TGTGCCAGCAGCCCAGCGGGAGGGCCTACTAGTGAGCAGTTCTTC.

The V gene is TRBV7-3, the J gene TRBJ2-7, with TRBD2 identical over 7 bases. Germline CDR1 SGHTA, CDR2 FQGTGA. Trimming took 5 bases from V and 3 from J; bases not matched to a gene: 10. The CDR3 extends over 15 amino acids. CDR3 coding DNA: TGTGCCAGCAGCCCACGGAGCGGGGAGCACTACGAGCAGTACTTC. Translation gives CASSPRSGEHYEQYF.

This clone was detected once. V gene TRBV7-6 combines with J gene TRBJ1-2, with D unresolved. V was trimmed by 2 bases and J by 3 bases, leaving 10 bases between them. Per the germline V gene, CDR1 is SGHVS and CDR2 is FNYEAQ. The CDR3 totals 14 residues. In DNA, the CDR3 is TGTGCCAGCAGCTTAAGGCCAGGCCACTATGGCTACACCTTC. Translation: CASSLRPGHYGYTF.

The V gene is TRBV27, the J gene TRBJ1-2; no definite D call. Trimming removed 0 bases from V and 0 bases from J, with 8 bases in between. Germline values: CDR1 MNHEY, CDR2 SMNVEV (reference sequence). This CDR3 is 15 amino acids long. The chain's CDR3 is CASSLSIGSNYGYTF. The DNA of the CDR3 is TGTGCCAGCAGTTTATCGATAGGGTCTAACTATGGCTACACCTTC.

The V gene is TRBV7-9, the J gene TRBJ1-5; tentative D call: TRBD1 (5 bases). Germline CDR1 is SEHNR and CDR2 is FQNEAQ (reference sequence). The length of the CDR3 is 14 residues. V was trimmed by 5 bases and J by 5 bases, leaving 13 bases between them. CDR3 amino acids: CASSTQRDHQPQHF. CDR3 in DNA: TGTGCCAGCAGCACCCAGAGGGACCATCAGCCCCAGCATTTT.

V and J are TRBV19 and TRBJ1-1; maybe TRBD1 (5 bases). CDR1 and CDR2 (germline): LNHDA, SQIVND (reference sequence). The V gene lost 4 bases and the J gene lost 3 bases, with 12 bases spanning the gap. This CDR3 has 14 amino acids. This CDR3 is CASSTLREDTEAFF. In DNA form, the CDR3 reads TGTGCCAGTAGTACCCTCAGGGAGGACACTGAAGCTTTCTTT.

V usage is TRBV27 and J usage is TRBJ2-7; no reliable D call. Deletions cut 7 bases from V and 1 base from J, with 14 bases between. Germline V gives CDR1 MNHEY, CDR2 SMNVEV (reference sequence). CDR3 length equals 14 residues. CDR3 residues: CASKRQVTSYEQYF. The CDR3 nucleotides are TGTGCCAGCAAAAGGCAGGTAACTTCCTACGAGCAGTACTTC.

To note about this clone: Other DNA variants within this sample encode the same CDR3. This chain uses TRBV5-4 with TRBJ2-5; D is unresolved. Looked up from germline, CDR1 is SGHNT and CDR2 is YYREEE (reference sequence). Trimming took 0 bases from V and 3 from J, leaving 0 bases between them. The CDR3 sequence is 11 residues long. The CDR3 region has the DNA TGTGCCAGCAGCTTGGAAGAGACCCAGTACTTC. Amino acid sequence: CASSLEETQYF. Complete variable domain (other parts from reference TRBV5-4 and TRBJ2-5): ETGVTQSPTHLIKTRGQQVTLRCSSQSGHNTVSWYQQALGQGPQFIFQYYREEENGRGNFPPRFSGLQFPNYSSELNVNALELDDSALYLCASSLEETQYFGPGTRLLVL.

The chain joins TRBV6-5 to TRBJ2-2; 13 nucleotides match TRBD2. The CDR3 is 14 amino acids. The V gene end was trimmed by 6 bases and the J gene end by 5 bases; junction bases not matched to a gene: 0. From germline, CDR1 is MNHEY and CDR2 SVGAGI. CDR3: CASRGLAGTGELFF. The CDR3 coding sequence is TGTGCCAGCAGGGGACTAGCGGGAACCGGGGAGCTGTTTTTT.

The chain couples TRBV9 to TRBJ1-1; the match to TRBD1 covers 9 bases. The J segment lost 2 bases and the V segment lost 3 bases, leaving 5 bases of the junction unmatched. The CDR3 length is 15 residues. The germline CDR1 and CDR2 sequences are SGDLS and YYNGEE. The CDR3 coding sequence is TGTGCCAGCAGCGCCACAGGGGGCGTAAACACTGAAGCTTTCTTT. This sequence encodes CASSATGGVNTEAFF.

As DNA, the CDR3 is TGTGCCAGCAGCCCCAACCTGGGACTAGCGGGGAATGAGCAGTTCTTC. Translation: CASSPNLGLAGNEQFF. The rearrangement uses TRBV9 and TRBJ2-1, with 13 positions matching TRBD2. The CDR3 sequence is 16 residues long. Trimming took 4 bases from V and 7 from J; bases not matched to a gene: 8. CDR1 and CDR2 (germline): SGDLS, YYNGEE.

This clone was seen more than once but under ten times. The chain couples TRBV7-9 to TRBJ2-3; D is undetermined. Trimming cost V 6 bases and J 5 bases, with 12 bases left between them. Germline lookup yields CDR1 SEHNR and CDR2 FQNEAQ (reference sequence). The CDR3 is made up of 13 amino acids. Here the CDR3 reads CASSRIEEDTQYF. The CDR3 coding sequence is TGTGCCAGCAGTAGAATCGAAGAAGATACGCAGTATTTT. Full variable domain (missing parts from reference TRBV7-9 and TRBJ2-3): DTGVSQNPRHKITKRGQNVTFRCDPISEHNRLYWYRQTLGQGPEFLTYFQNEAQLEKSRLLSDRFSAERPKGSFSTLEIQRTEQGDSAMYLCASSRIEEDTQYFGPGTRLTVL.

This chain uses TRBV5-4 with TRBJ2-2, with D possibly TRBD2 on 6 matching bases. The V end lost 4 bases, the J end lost 1 base, and 11 bases lay between the germline ends. Germline loops: CDR1 SGHNT, CDR2 YYREEE (reference sequence). CDR3 length: 15 amino acids. The CDR3 sequence is CASSLFSGNTGELFF. The CDR3 coding sequence is TGTGCCAGCAGCCTTTTTAGCGGGAACACCGGGGAGCTGTTTTTT.

The chain uses TRBV7-3 and TRBJ2-1; a weak D match, TRBD2 (6 bases). CDR1 is SGHTA and CDR2 is FQGTGA in the germline V gene. V lost 5 bases and J 8 bases, leaving 13 bases between the germline ends. The CDR3 contains 13 residues. CDR3 bases: TGTGCCAGCAGCCCTCCCGGCGGGGATGAGCAGTTCTTC. It encodes CASSPPGGDEQFF.